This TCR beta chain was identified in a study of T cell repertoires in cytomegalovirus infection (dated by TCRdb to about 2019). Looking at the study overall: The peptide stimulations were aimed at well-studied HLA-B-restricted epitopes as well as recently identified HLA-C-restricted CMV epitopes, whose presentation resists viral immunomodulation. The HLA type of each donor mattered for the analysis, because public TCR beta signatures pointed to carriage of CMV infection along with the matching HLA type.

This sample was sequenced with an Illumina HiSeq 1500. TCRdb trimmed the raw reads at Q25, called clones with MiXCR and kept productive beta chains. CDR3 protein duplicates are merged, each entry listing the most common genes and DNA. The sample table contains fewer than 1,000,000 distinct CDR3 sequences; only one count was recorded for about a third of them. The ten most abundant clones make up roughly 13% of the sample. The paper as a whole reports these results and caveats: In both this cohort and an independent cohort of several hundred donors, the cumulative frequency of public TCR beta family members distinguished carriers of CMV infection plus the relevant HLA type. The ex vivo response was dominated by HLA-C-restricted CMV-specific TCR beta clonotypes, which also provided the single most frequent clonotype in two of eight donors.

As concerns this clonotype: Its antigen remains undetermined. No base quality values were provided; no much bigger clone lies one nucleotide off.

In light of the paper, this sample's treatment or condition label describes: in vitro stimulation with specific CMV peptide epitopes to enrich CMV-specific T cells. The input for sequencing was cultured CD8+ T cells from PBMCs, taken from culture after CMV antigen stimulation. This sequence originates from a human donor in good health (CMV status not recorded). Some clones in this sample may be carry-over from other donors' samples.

The CDR3 has the sequence CASSTQGRPYEQYF. The nucleotide sequence reads as follows: TGTGCCAGTAGTACCCAGGGGAGGCCCTACGAGCAGTACTTC. The rearranged segments are TRBV19 and TRBJ2-7, with the D gene tentatively TRBD1 or TRBD2, based on 6 matching bases in each. From its cysteine to its phenylalanine, the CDR3 spans 14 amino acids. Just CDR3 DNA is preserved here, 42 bases in frame from base 1. V sheds 4 bases and J sheds 2 bases, leaving 12 bases between their ends. CDR1 and CDR2 were assigned from the germline V gene (reference sequence) as LNHDA and SQIVND.